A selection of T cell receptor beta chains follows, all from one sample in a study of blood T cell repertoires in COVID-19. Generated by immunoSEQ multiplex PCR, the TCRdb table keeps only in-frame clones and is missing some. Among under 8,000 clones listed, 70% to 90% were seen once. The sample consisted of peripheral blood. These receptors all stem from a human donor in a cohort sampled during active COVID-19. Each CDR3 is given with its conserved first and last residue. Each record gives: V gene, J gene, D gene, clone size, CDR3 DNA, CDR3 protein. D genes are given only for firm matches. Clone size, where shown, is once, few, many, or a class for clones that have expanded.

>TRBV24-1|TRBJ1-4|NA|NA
TGTGCCACCAGTGACCCACGGGCGGGTTCTAATGAAAAACTGTTTTTT
CATSDPRAGSNEKLFF
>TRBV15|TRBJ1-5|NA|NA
TGTGCCACCAGCCGAAATGGGGACTACAATCAGCCCCAGCATTTT
CATSRNGDYNQPQHF
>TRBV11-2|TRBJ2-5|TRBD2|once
TGTGCCAGCAGCTTAGAGGTTAGCGGGGGGGCATACTGGGAGACCCAGTACTTC
CASSLEVSGGAYWETQYF
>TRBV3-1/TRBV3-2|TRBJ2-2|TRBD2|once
TGTGCCAGCAGCCAAGCAGCGGGGGGATCCGGGGAGCTGTTTTTT
CASSQAAGGSGELFF
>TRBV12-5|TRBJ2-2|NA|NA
TGTGCTAGTGCTCCCAGGCGAGGGGAGCTGTTTTTT
CASAPRRGELFF
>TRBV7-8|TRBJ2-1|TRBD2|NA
TGTGCCAGCAGCGGGTGGAGCGGGAGTGAGCAGTTCTTC
CASSGWSGSEQFF
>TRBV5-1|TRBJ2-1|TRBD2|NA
TGCGCCAGCAGCTTGGGGGGTAGCGGGAACTACAATGAGCAGTTCTTC
CASSLGGSGNYNEQFF
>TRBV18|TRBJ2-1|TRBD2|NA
TGTGCCAGCTCAGCGAGCGGGGGGGCCGGGAATGAGCAGTTCTTC
CASSASGGAGNEQFF
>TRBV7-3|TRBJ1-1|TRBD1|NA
TGTGCCAGCAGTAGGGGACAGGGGAATGAAGCTTTCTTT
CASSRGQGNEAFF
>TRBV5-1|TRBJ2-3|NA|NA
TGCGCCAGCAGCTTGGGGGCAGGTCTCACAGATACGCAGTATTTT
CASSLGAGLTDTQYF
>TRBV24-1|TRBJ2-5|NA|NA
TGTGCCACCAGTGAAGGCGGTCAAGAGACCCAGTACTTC
CATSEGGQETQYF
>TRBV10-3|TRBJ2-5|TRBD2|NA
TGTGCCATCAGTGAGTCCACTAGCGGACAAGAGACCCAGTACTTC
CAISESTSGQETQYF
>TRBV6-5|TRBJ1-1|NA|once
TGTGCCAGCAGTCCAGACAGGCGAGAAGCTTTCTTT
CASSPDRREAFF
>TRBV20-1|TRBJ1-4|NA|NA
TGCAGTGCTAGTCGGTCAGGGAATGAAAAACTGTTTTTT
CSASRSGNEKLFF
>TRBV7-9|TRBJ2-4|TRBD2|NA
TGTGCCAGCAGCCCCGGGACTAGACTAAACATTCAGTACTTC
CASSPGTRLNIQYF
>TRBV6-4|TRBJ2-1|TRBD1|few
TGTGCCAGCAGTAAGAACCCCGGGACAGGGAAGGGGGATGAGCAGTTCTTC
CASSKNPGTGKGDEQFF
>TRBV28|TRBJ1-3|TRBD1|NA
TGTGCCAGCAAGGACCGAGGGGGCCGGTTCGGAAACACCATATATTTT
CASKDRGGRFGNTIYF
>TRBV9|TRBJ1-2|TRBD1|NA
TGTGCCAGCAGCCCCGGGACAGGGCCCTATGGCTACACCTTC
CASSPGTGPYGYTF
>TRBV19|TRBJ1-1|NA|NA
TGTGCCAGTACCCTAAAAAGGGGCAGATTCTTGAACACTGAAGCTTTCTTT
CASTLKRGRFLNTEAFF
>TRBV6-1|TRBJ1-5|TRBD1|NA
TGTGCCAGCAGTGAAGTGGGACAGGGGACTAGTAGCAATCAGCCCCAGCATTTT
CASSEVGQGTSSNQPQHF
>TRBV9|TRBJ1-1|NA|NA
TGTGCCAGCAGCGCCGAGGGGAACACTGAAGCTTTCTTT
CASSAEGNTEAFF
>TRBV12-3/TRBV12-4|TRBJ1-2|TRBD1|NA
TGTGCCAGCAGTTTTAAGGGGGCGGGCGGCTACACCTTC
CASSFKGAGGYTF
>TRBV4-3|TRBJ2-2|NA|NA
TGCGCCAGCAGCCAACAGGATATTGGTTCCGGGGAGCTGTTTTTT
CASSQQDIGSGELFF
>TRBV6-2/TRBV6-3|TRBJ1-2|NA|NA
TGTGCCAGCAGTTACTCAGGACAGTTTTTTGGCTACACCTTC
CASSYSGQFFGYTF
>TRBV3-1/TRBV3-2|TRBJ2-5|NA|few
TGTGCCAGCAGCCAGGGTATGGAGGAGACCCAGTACTTC
CASSQGMEETQYF
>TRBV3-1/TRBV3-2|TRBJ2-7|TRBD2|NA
TGTGCCAGCAGCCAAGCGGGGGGGTTGACCTACGAGCAGTACTTC
CASSQAGGLTYEQYF
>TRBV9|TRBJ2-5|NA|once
TGTGCCAGCAGCGTAGGATCCGGTTTTGTAGAGACCCAGTACTTC
CASSVGSGFVETQYF
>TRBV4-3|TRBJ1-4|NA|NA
TGCGCCAGCAGCCAAGATCGGGGGGTGGAAAAACTGTTTTTT
CASSQDRGVEKLFF
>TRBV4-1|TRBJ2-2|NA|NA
TGCGCCAGCAGCCGCGGGGCCACCGGGGAGCTGTTTTTT
CASSRGATGELFF
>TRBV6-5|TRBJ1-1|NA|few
TGTGCCAGCAGCGCTAAGAGAGGGGGATGGACTGAAGCTTTCTTT
CASSAKRGGWTEAFF
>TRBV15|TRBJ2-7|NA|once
TGTGCCACCAGCAGAGATCTAAGGACAGTCTACGAGCAGTACTTC
CATSRDLRTVYEQYF
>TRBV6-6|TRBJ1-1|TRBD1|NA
TGTGCCAGCAGTTACTCGCCCAGGGGGCCGGACTTTAGGGTCTTT
CASSYSPRGPDFRVF
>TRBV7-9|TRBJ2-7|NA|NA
TGTGCCAGCAGCTTAGACTACTCCTACGAGCAGTACTTC
CASSLDYSYEQYF
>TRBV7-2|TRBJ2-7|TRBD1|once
TGTGCCAGCAGCTCACCGCACAGGGGAGTAGACGAGCAGTACTTC
CASSSPHRGVDEQYF
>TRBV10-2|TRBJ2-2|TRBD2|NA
TGCGCCAGCAGTTTGACTAGCGGGAGCGGGGAGCTGTTTTTT
CASSLTSGSGELFF
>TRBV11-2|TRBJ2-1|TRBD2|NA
TGTGCCAGCAGCATTAGCGGGAGGGCGTCCCCGTACAATGAGCAGTTCTTC
CASSISGRASPYNEQFF
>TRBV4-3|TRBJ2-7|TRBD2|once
TGCGCCAGCAGCCAAACACTAGCGGGAAGGTACGAGCAGTACTTC
CASSQTLAGRYEQYF
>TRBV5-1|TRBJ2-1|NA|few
TGCGCCAGCAGCTTAGAGGGAGATTACAATGAGCAGTTCTTC
CASSLEGDYNEQFF